This TCR beta chain was documented in a study of sequential checkpoint blockade in melanoma. TCRdb keeps only in-frame clones here, not all; method: immunoSEQ multiplex PCR. This table has tens of thousands of clones, less than 75% appearing once. Treatment of the sample: randomized to nivolumab then ipilimumab (arm A) or the reverse (arm B). The V gene lost 4 bases and the J gene lost 0 bases, with 20 bases spanning the gap. There are 18 residues in the CDR3. Germline V lookup: CDR1 SGHRS, CDR2 YFSETQ. The input for sequencing was CD8+ T cells sorted from blood (inferred from file names), taken from a patient given nivolumab and ipilimumab in sequence. V usage is TRBV5-1 and J usage is TRBJ1-3; D is ambiguous. The sequence was collected from a human donor with melanoma. CDR3 protein: CASSPRSPREFSGNTIYF. The DNA for the CDR3 is TGCGCCAGCAGCCCCAGGTCCCCACGCGAATTCTCTGGAAACACCATATATTTT.